The 8 T cell receptor beta chains below come from one sample, sequenced in a study of blood T cell repertoires in COVID-19. Measured with immunoSEQ multiplex PCR; TCRdb has only the in-frame clones, and not every one. The data contain approximately 250,000 clones, approximately 89% of them seen just once; the ten biggest clones take up under 2.5%. Sequences were obtained from PBMCs or T cells enriched from blood (not recorded which). These receptors came from a woman in her forties with acute COVID-19.

Here the CDR3 reads CASSTRTGPTEAFF. The CDR3 DNA reads TGTGCCAGCAGCACTCGGACAGGGCCGACTGAAGCTTTCTTT. J is TRBJ1-1 and V is TRBV7-2; 8 bases are a match to TRBD1. CDR3 length: 14 amino acids. V gave up 5 bases and J gave up 5 bases; unmatched junction bases: 7. Germline CDR1 is SGHTA and CDR2 is FQGNSA.

This clone was counted a few times. The J gene is TRBJ2-5, the V gene TRBV2, with 7 bases fitting TRBD2. This CDR3 is 13 amino acids long. Losses at the gene ends were 10 bases for V and 1 base for J; bases not matched to a gene: 6. From germline, CDR1 is SNHLY and CDR2 FYNNEI. Here the CDR3 DNA reads TGTGCCACCTCTAGCGGACTCCAAGAGACCCAGTACTTC. The encoded protein is CATSSGLQETQYF. The full variable domain, rest sourced from reference TRBV2 and TRBJ2-5, is EPEVTQTPSHQVTQMGQEVILRCVPISNHLYFYWYRQILGQKVEFLVSFYNNEISEKSEIFDDQFSVERPDGSNFTLKIRSTKLEDSAMYFCATSSGLQETQYFGPGTRLLVL.

The J gene is TRBJ2-3, the V gene TRBV24-1, with 9 bases fitting TRBD1. V lost 4 bases, J lost 3 bases, and 10 bases stayed unmatched. This CDR3 is 17 amino acids long. CDR1 is KGHDR, CDR2 SFDVKD, per germline. CDR3 in amino acids: CATSDPSGDRVTDTQYF. The CDR3 bases are TGTGCCACCAGTGACCCCTCCGGGGACAGGGTTACAGATACGCAGTATTTT.

A few counts support this clone. The rearrangement joins TRBV18 to TRBJ1-2, with a tentative D call TRBD1 (6 bases). Per germline, CDR1 KGHSH and CDR2 LQKENI. The V end lost 0 bases, the J end lost 8 bases, and 13 bases lay between the germline ends. The CDR3 has 14 amino acids. This CDR3 is CASSPPTQGIGYTF. CDR3 nucleotides: TGTGCCAGCTCACCACCGACCCAGGGGATCGGCTACACCTTC.

The chain uses TRBV5-1 and TRBJ1-2, with 9 bases identical to TRBD1. Germline loops: CDR1 SGHRS, CDR2 YFSETQ. The CDR3 consists of 16 residues. V lost 1 base and J lost 5; bases outside the gene matches: 9. The CDR3 spells CASSLTGGAKLYGYTF. DNA for the CDR3: TGCGCCAGCAGCTTGACAGGGGGCGCTAAACTTTATGGCTACACCTTC.

This chain uses TRBV7-2 with TRBJ2-1; 8 bases line up with TRBD2. CDR3 length equals 15 residues. Germline V gene data show CDR1 as SGHTA and CDR2 as FQGNSA. Trimming cost V 6 bases and J 6 bases; bases outside gene matches: 10. The CDR3 region is CASSNAGTRGNEQFF. DNA of the CDR3: TGTGCCAGCAGTAACGCCGGGACTAGGGGCAATGAGCAGTTCTTC.

V usage is TRBV29-1 and J usage is TRBJ1-2; D is uncertain. Per the germline V gene, CDR1 is SQVTM and CDR2 is ANQGSEA. V lost 5 bases and J 4 bases, leaving 8 bases between the germline ends. This CDR3 is 11 amino acids long. The CDR3 DNA is TGCAGCGTTTCCTCAGGCTATGGCTACACCTTC. The encoded protein is CSVSSGYGYTF. The whole variable domain, filled in from reference TRBV29-1 and TRBJ1-2, reads SAVISQKPSRDICQRGTSLTIQCQVDSQVTMMFWYRQQPGQSLTLIATANQGSEATYESGFVIDKFPISRPNLTFSTLTVSNMSPEDSSIYLCSVSSGYGYTFGSGTRLTVV.

V gene TRBV3-1 (or the pseudogene TRBV3-2) combines with J gene TRBJ2-3; tentatively, D is TRBD1 (5 bases). Germline values: CDR1 LGHDT, CDR2 YNNKEL (reference sequence). V lost 3 bases to trimming and J lost 0 bases, with 19 bases between them. The CDR3 length is 18 residues. The DNA of the CDR3 is TGTGCCAGCAGCCATCCTCCAAGGGGCTTTGCTAGCACAGATACGCAGTATTTT. As protein: CASSHPPRGFASTDTQYF.